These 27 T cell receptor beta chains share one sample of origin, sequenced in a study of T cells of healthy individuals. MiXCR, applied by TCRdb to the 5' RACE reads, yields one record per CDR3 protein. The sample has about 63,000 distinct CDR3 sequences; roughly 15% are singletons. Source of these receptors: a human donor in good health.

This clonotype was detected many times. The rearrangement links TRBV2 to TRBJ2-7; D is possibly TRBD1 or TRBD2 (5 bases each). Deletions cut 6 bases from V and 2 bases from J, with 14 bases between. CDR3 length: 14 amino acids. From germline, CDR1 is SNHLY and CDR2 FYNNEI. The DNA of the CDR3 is TGTGCCAGCAGCGCCGGGGCCGGCACCTACGAGCAGTACTTC. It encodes CASSAGAGTYEQYF.

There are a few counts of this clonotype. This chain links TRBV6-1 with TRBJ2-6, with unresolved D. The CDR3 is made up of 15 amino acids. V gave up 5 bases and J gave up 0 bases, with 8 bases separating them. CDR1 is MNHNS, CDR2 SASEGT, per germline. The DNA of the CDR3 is TGTGCCAGCAGTCTCAGGAACTCTGGGGCCAACGTCCTGACTTTC. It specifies CASSLRNSGANVLTF.

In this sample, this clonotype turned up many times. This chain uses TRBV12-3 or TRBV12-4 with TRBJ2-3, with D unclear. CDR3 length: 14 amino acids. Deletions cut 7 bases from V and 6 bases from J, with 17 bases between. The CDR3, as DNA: TGTGCCAGCACCCTTAGCTCGGCCGCGGATACGCAGTATTTT. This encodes CASTLSSAADTQYF.

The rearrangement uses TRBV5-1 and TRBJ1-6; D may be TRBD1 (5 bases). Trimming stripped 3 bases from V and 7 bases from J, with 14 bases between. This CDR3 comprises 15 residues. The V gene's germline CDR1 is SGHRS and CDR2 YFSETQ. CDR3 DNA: TGCGCCAGCAGCTCATACCGGGGGATCAATTCACCCCTCCACTTT. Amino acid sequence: CASSSYRGINSPLHF.

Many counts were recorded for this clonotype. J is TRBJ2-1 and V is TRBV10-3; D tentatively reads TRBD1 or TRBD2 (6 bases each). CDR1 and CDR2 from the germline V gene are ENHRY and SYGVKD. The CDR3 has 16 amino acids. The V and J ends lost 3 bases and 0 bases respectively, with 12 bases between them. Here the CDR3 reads CAISDSKGGSYNEQFF. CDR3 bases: TGTGCCATCAGTGACTCTAAGGGGGGCTCCTACAATGAGCAGTTCTTC.

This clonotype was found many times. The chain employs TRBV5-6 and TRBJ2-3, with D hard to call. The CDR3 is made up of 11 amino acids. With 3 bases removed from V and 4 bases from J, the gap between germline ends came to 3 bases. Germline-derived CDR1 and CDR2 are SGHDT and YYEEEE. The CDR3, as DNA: TGTGCCAGCAGCTATGCAGATACGCAGTATTTT. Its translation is CASSYADTQYF.

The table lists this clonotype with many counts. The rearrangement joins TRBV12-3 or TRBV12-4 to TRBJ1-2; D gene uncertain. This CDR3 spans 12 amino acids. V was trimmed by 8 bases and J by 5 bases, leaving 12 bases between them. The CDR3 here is CASGPKGYGYTF. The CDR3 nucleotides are TGTGCCAGCGGACCAAAAGGGTATGGCTACACCTTC.

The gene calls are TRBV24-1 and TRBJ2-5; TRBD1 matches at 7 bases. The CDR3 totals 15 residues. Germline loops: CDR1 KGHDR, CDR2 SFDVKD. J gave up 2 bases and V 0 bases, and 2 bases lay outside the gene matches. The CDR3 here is CATSDLWDRQETQYF. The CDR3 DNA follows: TGTGCCACCAGTGATTTGTGGGACAGACAAGAGACCCAGTACTTC.

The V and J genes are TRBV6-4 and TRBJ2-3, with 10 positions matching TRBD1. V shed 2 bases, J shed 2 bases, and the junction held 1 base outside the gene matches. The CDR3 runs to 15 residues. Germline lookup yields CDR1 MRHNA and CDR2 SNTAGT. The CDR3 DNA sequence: TGTGCCAGCAGTGACGGACAGGGGGACACAGATACGCAGTATTTT. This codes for CASSDGQGDTDTQYF.

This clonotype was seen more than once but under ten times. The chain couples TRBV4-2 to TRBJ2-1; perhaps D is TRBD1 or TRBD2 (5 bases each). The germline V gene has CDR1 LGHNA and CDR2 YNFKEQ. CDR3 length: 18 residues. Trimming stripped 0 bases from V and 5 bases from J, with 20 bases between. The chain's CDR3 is CASSQDPLAGTHNNEQFF. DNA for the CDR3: TGTGCCAGCAGCCAAGATCCTTTGGCTGGGACCCATAACAATGAGCAGTTCTTC.

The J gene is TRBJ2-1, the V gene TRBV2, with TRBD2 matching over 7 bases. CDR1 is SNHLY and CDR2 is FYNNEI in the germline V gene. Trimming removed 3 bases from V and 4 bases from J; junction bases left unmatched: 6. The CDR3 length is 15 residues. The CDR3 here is CASSDGREKYNEQFF. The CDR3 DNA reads TGTGCCAGCAGTGATGGGCGGGAGAAATACAATGAGCAGTTCTTC.

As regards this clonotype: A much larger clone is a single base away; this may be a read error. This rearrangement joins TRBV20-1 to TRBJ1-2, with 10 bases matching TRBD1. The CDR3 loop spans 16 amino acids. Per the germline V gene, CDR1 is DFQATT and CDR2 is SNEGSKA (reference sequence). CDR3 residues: CSARDTGQGSRDGYNF. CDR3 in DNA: TGCAGTGCTAGAGATACGGGACAGGGGTCACGGGATGGCTACAACTTC.

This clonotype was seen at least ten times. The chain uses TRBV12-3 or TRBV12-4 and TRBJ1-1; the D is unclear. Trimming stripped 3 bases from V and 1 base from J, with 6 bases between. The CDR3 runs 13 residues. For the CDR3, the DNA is TGTGCCAGCAGTTTGAAAGGGAACACTGAAGCTTTCTTT. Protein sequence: CASSLKGNTEAFF.

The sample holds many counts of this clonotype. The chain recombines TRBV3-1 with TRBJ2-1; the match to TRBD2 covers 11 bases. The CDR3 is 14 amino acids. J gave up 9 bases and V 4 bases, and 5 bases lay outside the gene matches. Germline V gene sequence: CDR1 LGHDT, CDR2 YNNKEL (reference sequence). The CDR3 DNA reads TGTGCCAGCAGCCCCGCCGGGACTAGCGGTGAGCAGTTCTTC. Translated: CASSPAGTSGEQFF.

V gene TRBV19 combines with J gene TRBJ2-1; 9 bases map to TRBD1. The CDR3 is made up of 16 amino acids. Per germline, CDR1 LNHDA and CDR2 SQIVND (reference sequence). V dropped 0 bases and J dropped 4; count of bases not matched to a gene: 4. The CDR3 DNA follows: TGTGCCAGTAGTATAGAGGAGGGGACAGGGTACAATGAGCAGTTCTTC. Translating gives CASSIEEGTGYNEQFF.

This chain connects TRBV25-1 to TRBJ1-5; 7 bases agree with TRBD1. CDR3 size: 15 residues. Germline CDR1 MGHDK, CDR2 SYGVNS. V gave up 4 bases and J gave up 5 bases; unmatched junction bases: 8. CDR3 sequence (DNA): TGTGCCAGCAGTGGTGGACAGGCGAGTCATCAGCCCCAGCATTTT. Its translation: CASSGGQASHQPQHF.

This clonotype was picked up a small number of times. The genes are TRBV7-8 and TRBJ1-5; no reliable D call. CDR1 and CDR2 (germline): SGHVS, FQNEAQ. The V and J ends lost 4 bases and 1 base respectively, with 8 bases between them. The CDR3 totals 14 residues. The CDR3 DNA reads TGTGCCAGCAGCTCAGATGACAGCAATCAGCCCCAGCATTTT. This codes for CASSSDDSNQPQHF.

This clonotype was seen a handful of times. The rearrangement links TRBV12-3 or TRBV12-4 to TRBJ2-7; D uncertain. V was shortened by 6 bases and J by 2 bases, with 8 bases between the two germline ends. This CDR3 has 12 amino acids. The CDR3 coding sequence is TGTGCCAGCAGCGACGGCACCTACGAGCAGTACTTC. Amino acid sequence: CASSDGTYEQYF.

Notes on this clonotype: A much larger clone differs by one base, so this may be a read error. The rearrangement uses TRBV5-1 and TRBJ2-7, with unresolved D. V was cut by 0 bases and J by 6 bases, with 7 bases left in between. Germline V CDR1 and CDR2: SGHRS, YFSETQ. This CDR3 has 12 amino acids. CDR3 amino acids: CASSLDASEQYF. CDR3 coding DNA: TGCGCCAGCAGCTTGGATGCGAGCGAGCAGTACTTC.

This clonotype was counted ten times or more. This chain's CDR3 is CASSQGTGENQPQHF. The DNA for the CDR3 is TGTGCCAGCAGCCAAGGGACGGGCGAAAATCAGCCCCAGCATTTT. V is TRBV3-1 and J is TRBJ1-5; D is ambiguous. Trimming cost V 1 base and J 4 bases, with 11 bases left between them. The CDR3 has 15 amino acids. CDR1 LGHDT and CDR2 YNNKEL come from the germline V gene (reference sequence).

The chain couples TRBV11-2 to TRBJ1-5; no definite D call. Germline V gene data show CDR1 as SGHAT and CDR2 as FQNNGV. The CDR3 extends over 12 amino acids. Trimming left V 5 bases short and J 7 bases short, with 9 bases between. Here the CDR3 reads CASSTGSQPQHF. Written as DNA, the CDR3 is TGTGCCAGCAGCACCGGGAGCCAGCCCCAGCATTTT.

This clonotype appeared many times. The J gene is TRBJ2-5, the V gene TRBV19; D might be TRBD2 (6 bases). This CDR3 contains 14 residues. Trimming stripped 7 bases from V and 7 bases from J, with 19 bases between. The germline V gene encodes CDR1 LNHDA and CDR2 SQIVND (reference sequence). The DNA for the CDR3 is TGTGCCAGTACCCAAGCTGGGGCAGCGGGGACCCAGTACTTC. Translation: CASTQAGAAGTQYF. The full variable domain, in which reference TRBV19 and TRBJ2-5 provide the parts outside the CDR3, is DGGITQSPKYLFRKEGQNVTLSCEQNLNHDAMYWYRQDPGQGLRLIYYSQIVNDFQKGDIAEGYSVSREKKESFPLTVTSAQKNPTAFYLCASTQAGAAGTQYFGPGTRLLVL.

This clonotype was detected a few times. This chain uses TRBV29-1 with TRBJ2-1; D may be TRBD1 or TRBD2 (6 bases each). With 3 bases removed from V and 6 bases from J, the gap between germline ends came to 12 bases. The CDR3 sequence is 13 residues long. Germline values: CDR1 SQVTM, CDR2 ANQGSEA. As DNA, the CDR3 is TGCAGCGTTGAGCCCCGGGGGCGCAATGAGCAGTTCTTC. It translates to CSVEPRGRNEQFF.

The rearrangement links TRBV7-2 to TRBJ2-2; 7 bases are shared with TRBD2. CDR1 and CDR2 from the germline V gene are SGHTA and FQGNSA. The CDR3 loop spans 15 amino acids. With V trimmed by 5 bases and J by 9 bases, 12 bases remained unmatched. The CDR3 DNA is TGTGCCAGCAGCCCCCGCCCCGCTAGCGGCTGGGAGCTGTTTTTT. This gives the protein CASSPRPASGWELFF.

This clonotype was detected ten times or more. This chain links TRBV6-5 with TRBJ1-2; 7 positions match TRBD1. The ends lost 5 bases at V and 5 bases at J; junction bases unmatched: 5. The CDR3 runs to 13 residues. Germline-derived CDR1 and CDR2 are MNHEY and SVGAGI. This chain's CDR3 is CASSLQGRYGYTF. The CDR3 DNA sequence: TGTGCCAGCAGTCTACAGGGGAGGTATGGCTACACCTTC.

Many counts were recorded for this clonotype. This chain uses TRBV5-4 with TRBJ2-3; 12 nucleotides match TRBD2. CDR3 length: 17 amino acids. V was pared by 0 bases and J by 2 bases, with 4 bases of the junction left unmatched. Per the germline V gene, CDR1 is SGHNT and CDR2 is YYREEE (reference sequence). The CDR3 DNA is TGTGCCAGCAGCTTGGCGCCTAGCGGGGGGGCCACAGATACGCAGTATTTT. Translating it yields CASSLAPSGGATDTQYF.

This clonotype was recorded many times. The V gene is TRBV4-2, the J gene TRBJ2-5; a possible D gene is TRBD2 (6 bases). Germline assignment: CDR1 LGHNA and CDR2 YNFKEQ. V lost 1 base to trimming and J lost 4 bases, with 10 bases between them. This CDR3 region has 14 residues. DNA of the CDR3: TGTGCCAGCAGCCAAGCGGGGGTTGGAGAGACCCAGTACTTC. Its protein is CASSQAGVGETQYF.